These 17 T cell receptor beta chains share one sample of origin, sequenced in a study of T cells in Graves' hyperthyroidism and ophthalmopathy. TCR beta CDR3 regions were amplified from RNA transcripts. The TCR CDR3 first-round RT-PCR relied on the HTBI primer set. MiXCR was run by TCRdb on the multiplex PCR reads, yielding one entry per CDR3 protein. The table lists roughly 580,000 distinct CDR3 sequences, around 46% of them singletons. The sequenced sample was peripheral blood or thyroid tissue (not recorded which). The source of these receptors is a woman under 30 with Graves' hyperthyroidism.

This clonotype was seen a handful of times. The V and J genes are TRBV7-9 and TRBJ2-5; TRBD1 is a possible D gene (6 bases). Germline values: CDR1 SEHNR, CDR2 FQNEAQ (reference sequence). The V gene lost 6 bases and the J gene lost 3 bases, with 14 bases spanning the gap. This CDR3 is 14 amino acids long. CDR3 residues: CASSFLGGEETQYF. CDR3 sequence (DNA): TGTGCCAGCAGTTTTCTAGGGGGAGAAGAGACCCAGTACTTC. Based on the CDR3 plus reference TRBV7-9 and TRBJ2-5, the full variable domain is DTGVSQNPRHKITKRGQNVTFRCDPISEHNRLYWYRQTLGQGPEFLTYFQNEAQLEKSRLLSDRFSAERPKGSFSTLEIQRTEQGDSAMYLCASSFLGGEETQYFGPGTRLLVL.

This chain joins TRBV2 and TRBJ2-3; D is undetermined. The CDR3 extends over 13 amino acids. Trimming pared 1 base from V and 6 bases from J, leaving 8 bases between. Germline V lookup: CDR1 SNHLY, CDR2 FYNNEI. The CDR3 nucleotides are TGTGCCAGCAGTGAAGGGATATCTGATACGCAGTATTTT. It is translated as CASSEGISDTQYF. The variable domain in full, completed from reference TRBV2 and TRBJ2-3, reads EPEVTQTPSHQVTQMGQEVILRCVPISNHLYFYWYRQILGQKVEFLVSFYNNEISEKSEIFDDQFSVERPDGSNFTLKIRSTKLEDSAMYFCASSEGISDTQYFGPGTRLTVL.

This clonotype showed up just a few times. This sequence joins TRBV7-2 and TRBJ1-1; D unclear. V was cut by 3 bases and J by 7 bases, with 9 bases left in between. Germline lookup yields CDR1 SGHTA and CDR2 FQGNSA. CDR3 length equals 12 residues. The CDR3 DNA reads as TGTGCCAGCAGCTTGCCCGCACTTGAAGCTTTCTTT. This sequence encodes CASSLPALEAFF.

A few counts support this clonotype. The J gene is TRBJ2-7, the V gene TRBV2; D possibly corresponds to TRBD2 (5 bases). CDR1 and CDR2 from the germline V gene are SNHLY and FYNNEI. The CDR3 is 14 residues long. Trimming stripped 7 bases from V and 0 bases from J, with 13 bases between. The CDR3 DNA follows: TGTGCCAGCATTCTATCGGGGAGCTCCTACGAGCAGTACTTC. Its protein product is CASILSGSSYEQYF.

This clonotype was observed a few times. The chain couples TRBV7-2 to TRBJ2-7, with 7 bases aligning to TRBD2. Per the germline V gene, CDR1 is SGHTA and CDR2 is FQGNSA. The length of the CDR3 is 11 residues. Losses at the gene ends were 5 bases for V and 10 bases for J; bases not matched to a gene: 5. CDR3 DNA: TGTGCCAGCAGCAGCGGGGATTACCAGTACTTC. Amino acid sequence: CASSSGDYQYF. Using reference TRBV7-2 and TRBJ2-7 for the parts outside the CDR3, the full variable domain is GAGVSQSPSNKVTEKGKDVELRCDPISGHTALYWYRQSLGQGLEFLIYFQGNSAPDKSGLPSDRFSAERTGGSVSTLTIQRTQQEDSAVYLCASSSGDYQYFGPGTRLTVT.

This clonotype appeared once. The chain recombines TRBV29-1 with TRBJ1-1; no clear D gene. Germline-derived CDR1 and CDR2 are SQVTM and ANQGSEA. The length of the CDR3 is 12 residues. Trimming shortened V by 8 bases and J by 1 base, and 11 bases separated the two germline ends. In DNA, the CDR3 is TGCAGCTCCGGACGGGAGAACACTGAAGCTTTCTTT. It encodes CSSGRENTEAFF.

The chain uses TRBV5-1 and TRBJ1-1; D not resolved. V lost 1 base, J lost 4 bases, and 14 bases lay in between. The length of the CDR3 is 15 residues. Germline CDR1 is SGHRS and CDR2 is YFSETQ. CDR3: CASSLRGLEVTEAFF. CDR3 nucleotides: TGCGCCAGCAGCTTGCGGGGTCTCGAGGTCACTGAAGCTTTCTTT.

A note on this clonotype: A much larger clone differs by one base, so this may be a read error. The rearrangement uses TRBV15 and TRBJ2-5; D unclear. This CDR3 is 13 amino acids long. Germline V gene data show CDR1 as LNHNV and CDR2 as YYDKDF (reference sequence). This chain's CDR3 is CVTSRRDQETQYF. DNA of the CDR3: TGTGTCACCAGCAGAAGGGACCAAGAGACCCAGTACTTC.

Ten or more counts support this clonotype. The genes are TRBV6-6 and TRBJ2-5; weak D call: TRBD1 (5 bases). Trimming stripped 6 bases from V and 1 base from J, with 12 bases between. The CDR3 length is 14 residues. CDR1 is MNHNY and CDR2 is SVGAGI in the germline V gene (reference sequence). The CDR3 reads CASRKDDSQETQYF. CDR3 DNA sequence: TGTGCCAGCAGGAAAGACGACAGCCAAGAGACCCAGTACTTC.

This clonotype occurred a few times. Its ends do not fully match the called genes, so a read error is possible. The J gene is TRBJ2-7, the V gene TRBV10-3; D may be TRBD1 or TRBD2 (5 bases each). Germline values: CDR1 ENHRY, CDR2 SYGVKD. The CDR3 contains 12 residues. The CDR3 bases are TGTGCCAGCAGTTCGCCGGGGCGCGAGCAGTACTTC. Protein product: CASSSPGREQYF.

V is TRBV6-6 and J is TRBJ2-7; 7 nucleotides match TRBD1. Trimming took 0 bases from V and 3 from J; bases not matched to a gene: 2. CDR1 and CDR2 (germline): MNHNY, SVGAGI (reference sequence). This CDR3 is 14 amino acids long. The CDR3 sequence is CASSYSAGGYEQYF. Here the CDR3 DNA reads TGTGCCAGCAGTTACTCGGCAGGGGGCTACGAGCAGTACTTC.

The J gene is TRBJ2-7, the V gene TRBV15; TRBD1 aligns across 7 bases. The CDR3 has 14 residues. From germline, CDR1 is LNHNV and CDR2 YYDKDF (reference sequence). The ends lost 3 bases at V and 6 bases at J; junction bases unmatched: 8. This chain's CDR3 is CATSSYVQGSEQYF. As DNA, the CDR3 is TGTGCCACCAGCAGTTACGTACAGGGGAGCGAGCAGTACTTC.

This clonotype was counted a few times. This chain connects TRBV12-3 or TRBV12-4 to TRBJ1-2; TRBD1 might be the D (5 bases). The CDR3 has 11 residues. With 8 bases removed from V and 7 bases from J, the gap between germline ends came to 11 bases. CDR3 nucleotides: TGTGCCAGCGGGGCCCGGGGTGGCTACACCTTC. The encoded protein is CASGARGGYTF.

The V gene is TRBV10-3, the J gene TRBJ1-5; unclear D gene. The CDR3 spans 15 residues. V lost 0 bases and J 4 bases, leaving 10 bases between the germline ends. Germline-derived CDR1 and CDR2 are ENHRY and SYGVKD. The CDR3 sequence: CAISESSLTNQPQHF. The DNA for the CDR3 is TGTGCCATCAGTGAGTCGTCTCTTACGAATCAGCCCCAGCATTTT.

The chain has TRBV20-1 and TRBJ2-5; weak D call: TRBD2 (6 bases). Trimming took off 3 bases at V and 5 bases at J, with 13 bases between the two ends. Germline-derived CDR1 and CDR2 are DFQATT and SNEGSKA (reference sequence). The CDR3 length is 13 residues. The DNA of the CDR3 is TGCAGTGCTAGCGTGGGCGGGAAGGAGACCCAGTACTTC. This encodes CSASVGGKETQYF.

There are a few counts of this clonotype. The chain has TRBV2 and TRBJ1-6; D is unresolved. Trimming pared 6 bases from V and 13 bases from J, leaving 16 bases between. CDR1 and CDR2 from the germline V gene are SNHLY and FYNNEI. The CDR3 is 13 residues long. The CDR3 region has the DNA TGTGCCAGCAGCACGCTCGGGGATCAGCCCCTCCACTTT. This encodes CASSTLGDQPLHF.

The chain uses TRBV24-1 and TRBJ2-2, with 9 bases that match TRBD2. V gave up 2 bases and J gave up 6 bases; unmatched junction bases: 6. This CDR3 spans 16 amino acids. Germline V gene sequence: CDR1 KGHDR, CDR2 SFDVKD. The CDR3 reads CATSDWASGKSGELFF. The CDR3 DNA reads TGTGCCACCAGTGATTGGGCTAGCGGGAAATCCGGGGAGCTGTTTTTT.